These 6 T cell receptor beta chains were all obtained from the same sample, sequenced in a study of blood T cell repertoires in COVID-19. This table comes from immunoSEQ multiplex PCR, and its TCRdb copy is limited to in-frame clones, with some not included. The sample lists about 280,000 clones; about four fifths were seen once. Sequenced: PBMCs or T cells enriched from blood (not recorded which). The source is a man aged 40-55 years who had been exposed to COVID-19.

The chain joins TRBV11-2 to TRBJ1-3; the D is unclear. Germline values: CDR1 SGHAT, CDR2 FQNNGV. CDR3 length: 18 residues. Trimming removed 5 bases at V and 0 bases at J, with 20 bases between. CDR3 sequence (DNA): TGTGCCAGCAGCGTCCGCTCTACAAAGAGGAGCTCTGGAAACACCATATATTTT. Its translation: CASSVRSTKRSSGNTIYF.

CDR3 in amino acids: CASSPGTGDNEQFF. CDR3 sequence (DNA): TGCGCCAGCAGCCCCGGGACAGGTGACAATGAGCAGTTCTTC. The chain carries TRBV5-1 and TRBJ2-1, with 8 bases lining up with TRBD1. Trimming removed 4 bases from V and 5 bases from J; junction bases left unmatched: 5. The CDR3 is made up of 14 amino acids. Germline V gene data show CDR1 as SGHRS and CDR2 as YFSETQ.

The CDR3 DNA sequence: TGCGCCAGCAGCCAAGACGTAGGGACAGGGAAACACGAGCAGTACTTC. Translation: CASSQDVGTGKHEQYF. The chain recombines TRBV4-1 with TRBJ2-7; the match to TRBD1 covers 9 bases. The CDR3 has 16 amino acids. The germline V gene has CDR1 MGHRA and CDR2 YSYEKL. Trimming cost V 0 bases and J 5 bases; bases outside gene matches: 8.

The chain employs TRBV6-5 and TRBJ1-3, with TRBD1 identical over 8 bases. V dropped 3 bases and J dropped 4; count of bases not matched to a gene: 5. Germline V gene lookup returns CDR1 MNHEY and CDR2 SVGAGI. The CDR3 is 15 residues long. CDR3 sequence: CASSYYRGLGNTIYF. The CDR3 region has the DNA TGTGCCAGCAGTTATTACAGGGGGTTAGGAAACACCATATATTTT.

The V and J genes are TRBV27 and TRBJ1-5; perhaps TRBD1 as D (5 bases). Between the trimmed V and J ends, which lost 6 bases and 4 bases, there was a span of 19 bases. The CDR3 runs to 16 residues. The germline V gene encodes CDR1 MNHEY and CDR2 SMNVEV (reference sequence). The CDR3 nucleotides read TGTGCCAGCAGCCGGAGGGGTGTGAGCGGTAATCAGCCCCAGCATTTT. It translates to CASSRRGVSGNQPQHF.

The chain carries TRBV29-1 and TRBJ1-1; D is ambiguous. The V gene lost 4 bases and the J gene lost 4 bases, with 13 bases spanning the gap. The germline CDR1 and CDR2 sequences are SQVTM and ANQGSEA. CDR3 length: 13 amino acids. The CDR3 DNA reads TGCAGCGTTGCGGGGAATGAAGGCACTGAAGCTTTCTTT. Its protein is CSVAGNEGTEAFF.